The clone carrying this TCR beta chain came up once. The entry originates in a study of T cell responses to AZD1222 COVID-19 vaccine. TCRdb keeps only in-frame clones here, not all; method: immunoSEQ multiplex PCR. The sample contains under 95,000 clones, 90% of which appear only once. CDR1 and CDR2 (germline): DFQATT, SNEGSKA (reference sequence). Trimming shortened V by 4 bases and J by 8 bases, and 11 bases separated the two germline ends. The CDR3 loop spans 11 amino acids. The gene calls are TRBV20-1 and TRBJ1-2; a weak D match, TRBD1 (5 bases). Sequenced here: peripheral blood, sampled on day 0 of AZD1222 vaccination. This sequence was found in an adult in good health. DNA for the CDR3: TGCAGTGCTAAATGGGGGGACGGCTACACCTTC. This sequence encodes CSAKWGDGYTF.